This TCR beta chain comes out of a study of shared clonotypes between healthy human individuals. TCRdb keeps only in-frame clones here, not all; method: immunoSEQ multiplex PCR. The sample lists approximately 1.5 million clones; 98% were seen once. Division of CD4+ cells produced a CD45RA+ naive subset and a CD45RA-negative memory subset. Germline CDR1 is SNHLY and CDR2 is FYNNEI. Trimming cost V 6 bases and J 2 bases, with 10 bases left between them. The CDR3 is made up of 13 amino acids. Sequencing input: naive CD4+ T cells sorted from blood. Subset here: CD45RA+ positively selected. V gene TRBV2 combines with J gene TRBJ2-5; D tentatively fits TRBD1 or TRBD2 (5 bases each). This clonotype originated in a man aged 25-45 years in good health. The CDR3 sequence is CASRTGTQETQYF. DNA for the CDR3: TGTGCCAGCAGGACCGGGACGCAAGAGACCCAGTACTTC.